The 20 T cell receptor beta chains below were found in one sample sequenced in a study of OX40 agonist ivuxolimab in advanced cancers. Here immunoSEQ multiplex PCR was the method, and the copy in TCRdb shows in-frame clones only, minus some. Altogether around 26,000 clones are present, approximately 81% being singletons, with the ten largest covering approximately 31%. The sample was CD4+ or CD8+ T cells sorted from blood, taken in a trial of the OX40 agonist ivuxolimab. The receptors shown here come from an adult with an advanced solid tumor such as melanoma, head and neck, liver or kidney cancer.

The table lists this clone with a count of one. One end of the junction fails to match germline, which may point to a read error. The rearrangement links TRBV7-3 to TRBJ2-5; D is perhaps TRBD1 or TRBD2 (5 bases each). Germline lookup yields CDR1 SGHTA and CDR2 FQGTGA. The CDR3 length is 15 residues. CDR3 sequence: CASSTSLRGGETQYF. The DNA for the CDR3 is TGTGCTAGCAGCACAAGCCTACGGGGCGGGGAGACCCAGTACTTC.

The genes are TRBV25-1 and TRBJ2-7; weak D call: TRBD1 (5 bases). Germline CDR1 and CDR2: MGHDK and SYGVNS. CDR3 length: 16 residues. The V end lost 1 base, the J end lost 3 bases, and 16 bases lay between the germline ends. The CDR3: CASSESGGRVGYEQYF. The DNA for the CDR3 is TGTGCCAGCAGTGAATCTGGTGGCAGGGTAGGCTACGAGCAGTACTTC.

The chain couples TRBV28 to TRBJ1-1, with a tentative D call TRBD1 (5 bases). Trimming removed 3 bases from V and 4 bases from J, with 9 bases in between. The germline gives CDR1 MDHEN, CDR2 SYDVKM. The CDR3 is 13 residues long. The CDR3 protein is CASSFVGATEAFF. The CDR3, as DNA: TGTGCCAGCAGTTTTGTAGGGGCCACTGAAGCTTTCTTT.

CDR3: CASSPRDPSTDTQYF. CDR3 nucleotide sequence: TGCGCCAGCAGTCCCCGGGACCCTAGCACAGATACGCAGTATTTT. The chain employs TRBV10-1 and TRBJ2-3; D possibly uses TRBD1 or TRBD2 (5 bases each). The CDR3 is made up of 15 amino acids. Germline CDR1 reads WNHNN; CDR2 reads SYGVQD (reference sequence). Trimming removed 5 bases from V and 0 bases from J, with 12 bases in between.

The chain couples TRBV7-9 to TRBJ2-5; possible D gene TRBD2, 6 bases. Germline V CDR1 and CDR2: SEHNR, FQNEAQ (reference sequence). The V end was cut by 2 bases, the J end by 0 bases, with 10 bases between. The CDR3 extends over 15 amino acids. The CDR3 reads CASSLLAPNQETQYF. The CDR3 bases are TGTGCCAGCAGCTTACTAGCGCCTAACCAAGAGACCCAGTACTTC.

The rearrangement links TRBV9 to TRBJ1-1, with unresolved D. Germline V gives CDR1 SGDLS, CDR2 YYNGEE. V was cut by 0 bases and J by 7 bases, with 19 bases left in between. The CDR3 sequence is 16 residues long. For the CDR3, the DNA is TGTGCCAGCAGCGTAGCATTTTCTTCTGAGGGCGGTGAAGCTTTCTTT. Translated: CASSVAFSSEGGEAFF.

The chain joins TRBV7-3 to TRBJ2-4; TRBD2 might be the D (6 bases). Germline CDR1 SGHTA, CDR2 FQGTGA. V was shortened by 6 bases and J by 3 bases, with 18 bases between the two germline ends. The length of the CDR3 is 16 residues. The CDR3 loop reads CASRKDLAPYKNIQYF. The CDR3 region has the DNA TGTGCCAGCAGAAAGGACCTAGCGCCTTACAAAAACATTCAGTACTTC. Together with reference TRBV7-3 and TRBJ2-4, the CDR3 gives the full variable domain: GAGVSQTPSNKVTEKGKYVELRCDPISGHTALYWYRQSLGQGPEFLIYFQGTGAADDSGLPNDRFFAVRPEGSVSTLKIQRTERGDSAVYLCASRKDLAPYKNIQYFGAGTRLSVL.

The chain carries TRBV29-1 and TRBJ2-7; a possible D gene is TRBD2 (6 bases). The CDR3 has 13 amino acids. Germline CDR1 is SQVTM and CDR2 is ANQGSEA. V was cut by 3 bases and J by 2 bases, with 11 bases left in between. The CDR3 region is CSVDSGETYEQYF. The CDR3 DNA is TGCAGCGTTGACTCGGGGGAGACCTACGAGCAGTACTTC.

The V and J genes are TRBV7-9 and TRBJ2-4, with TRBD1 matching over 9 bases. V lost 5 bases, J lost 0 bases, and 11 bases stayed unmatched. Germline-derived CDR1 and CDR2 are SEHNR and FQNEAQ (reference sequence). The CDR3 runs 18 residues. CDR3 amino acids: CASSTSGQGRLAKNIQYF. In nucleotides, the CDR3 is TGTGCCAGCAGCACCTCTGGACAGGGGAGATTAGCCAAAAACATTCAGTACTTC.

The chain couples TRBV27 to TRBJ1-2; no definite D call. The ends were cut back, 4 bases at V and 8 bases at J, with 17 bases in the middle. The CDR3 runs to 14 residues. The germline CDR1 and CDR2 sequences are MNHEY and SMNVEV (reference sequence). CDR3 bases: TGTGCCAGCAGTTCTTCAGCATGGGTCCGGGGCTACACCTTC. This gives the protein CASSSSAWVRGYTF.

This clone was recorded only once. The chain has TRBV2 and TRBJ2-1; tentatively, D is TRBD1 or TRBD2 (5 bases each). V was pared by 3 bases and J by 8 bases, with 8 bases between. CDR3 size: 12 residues. CDR1 and CDR2 from the germline V gene are SNHLY and FYNNEI. CDR3 amino acids: CASSDRGDEQFF. CDR3 nucleotides: TGTGCCAGCAGTGATCGAGGGGATGAGCAGTTCTTC.

This sequence joins TRBV15 and TRBJ2-2, with TRBD1 matching 10 bases. With 3 bases clipped from V and 4 bases from J, the junction kept 2 bases outside the gene matches. Germline-derived CDR1 and CDR2 are LNHNV and YYDKDF (reference sequence). The CDR3 covers 15 residues. The CDR3 protein is CATSRDRGGTGELFF. Written as DNA, the CDR3 is TGTGCCACCAGCAGGGACAGGGGGGGCACCGGGGAGCTGTTTTTT.

The V and J genes are TRBV2 and TRBJ2-2, with D perhaps matching TRBD1 (6 bases). Germline-derived CDR1 and CDR2 are SNHLY and FYNNEI. The CDR3 is 14 residues long. The germline V and J ends were trimmed by 8 bases and 2 bases, with 12 bases remaining between them. The CDR3 loop reads CASRQQGNTGELFF. The CDR3 region has the DNA TGTGCCAGCCGCCAACAGGGAAACACCGGGGAGCTGTTTTTT.

The V and J genes are TRBV19 and TRBJ2-7, with 9 bases lining up with TRBD1. The CDR3 has 14 amino acids. Germline V gene data show CDR1 as LNHDA and CDR2 as SQIVND (reference sequence). Germline trimming cut 2 bases from V and 4 bases from J; bases unmatched to any gene: 3. CDR3 sequence reads: CASSITGGPYEQYF. The CDR3 bases are TGTGCCAGTAGTATAACAGGGGGCCCGTACGAGCAGTACTTC.

CDR3 sequence (DNA): TGTGCCAGCAGTCCTCCACTAGCGGGAGACGACGAGCAGTACTTC. Protein product: CASSPPLAGDDEQYF. The chain combines TRBV28 with TRBJ2-7, with TRBD2 matching over 11 bases. The CDR3 sequence is 15 residues long. Trimming took 5 bases from V and 5 from J; bases not matched to a gene: 8. Germline V gene sequence: CDR1 MDHEN, CDR2 SYDVKM.

CDR3 in amino acids: CAISSLDRTNGELFF. The CDR3 bases are TGTGCCATATCCAGCTTGGATAGGACGAACGGGGAGCTGTTTTTT. This chain connects TRBV28 to TRBJ2-2; D not resolved. Trimming took 10 bases from V and 7 from J, leaving 22 bases between them. The CDR3 runs 15 residues. The germline CDR1 and CDR2 sequences are MDHEN and SYDVKM.

This chain uses TRBV6-5 with TRBJ1-4; D is possibly TRBD1 (5 bases). The CDR3 is made up of 15 amino acids. Trimming cost V 5 bases and J 4 bases, with 14 bases left between them. Germline V gene sequence: CDR1 MNHEY, CDR2 SVGAGI. CDR3 protein: CASSPGDGLNEKLFF. The DNA of the CDR3 is TGTGCCAGCAGTCCCGGGGACGGCCTTAATGAAAAACTGTTTTTT.

This CDR3 is CASSVAAAFGGDEQYF. The DNA of the CDR3 is TGTGCCAGCAGCGTAGCTGCGGCATTCGGAGGGGATGAGCAGTACTTC. The V gene is TRBV9, the J gene TRBJ2-7; D is perhaps TRBD2 (6 bases). The CDR3 length is 16 residues. Germline lookup yields CDR1 SGDLS and CDR2 YYNGEE. Trimming removed 0 bases from V and 7 bases from J, with 20 bases in between.

The V gene is TRBV9, the J gene TRBJ2-2; D assignment may be TRBD1 or TRBD2 (5 bases each). The CDR3 contains 18 residues. CDR1 SGDLS and CDR2 YYNGEE come from the germline V gene. V lost 3 bases, J lost 3 bases, and 21 bases lay in between. CDR3 sequence: CASSGGAGKVRDTGELFF. In nucleotides, the CDR3 is TGTGCCAGCAGCGGAGGGGCTGGCAAAGTCAGGGACACCGGGGAGCTGTTTTTT.

V usage is TRBV27 and J usage is TRBJ2-5, with TRBD1 matching over 12 bases. The CDR3 is 16 residues long. From germline, CDR1 is MNHEY and CDR2 SMNVEV (reference sequence). Unmatched junction bases numbered 6, after V lost 2 bases and J lost 5 bases. CDR3 in DNA: TGTGCCAGCAGTTTAAGGGGGGACAGGGGGCGTGAGACCCAGTACTTC. Translating it yields CASSLRGDRGRETQYF.